This T cell receptor (beta chain) was profiled in a study of beta chain features in type 1 diabetes. Of the isolated RNA, all was reverse transcribed, and so the sequenced material was expressed TCRB transcripts. Only in-frame clones appear in the TCRdb table, and some are missing; sequencing was by immunoSEQ multiplex PCR. The sample lists 600,000 or so clones, about an eighth seen once, with more than 0.09% in the top ten. As concerns this clone: Antigen specificity is unknown.

This CDR3 region has 12 residues. Germline CDR1 SGHTA, CDR2 FQGNSA. V shed 4 bases and J 11 bases; nucleotides not matched to a gene: 5. General observations from the study: Patients with Type 1 diabetes showed moderately but significantly shorter TCRB CDR3s in all four CD4+ subsets. Researchers could not determine here whether HLA type influences TCRB rearrangement. Researchers reported that naive, central memory and Treg TCRB repertoires appeared more similar in patients than in healthy donors.

This receptor was taken from a young man with type 1 diabetes. The chain recombines TRBV7-2 with TRBJ2-3; TRBD1 matches 8 bases. The specimen sequenced was naive CD4+ T cells from blood. The CDR3 sequence: CASSSHRGEQYF. In nucleotides, the CDR3 is TGTGCCAGCAGCTCCCACAGGGGGGAGCAGTATTTT.